This is a list of T cell receptor beta chains from one sample in a study of blood T cell repertoires in COVID-19. TCRdb keeps only in-frame clones here, not all; method: immunoSEQ multiplex PCR. Of around 250,000 clones in the sample, about 89% were seen once. The sample consisted of peripheral blood. The source of these receptors is a woman in her forties who had recovered from COVID-19. Each CDR3 is given with its conserved first and last residue. A D gene is named only where the DNA matches it firmly. Size is omitted from some rows. Given values are once, few, many or a class for expanded clones.

d_gene	abundance	v_gene	j_gene	len	CDR3aa	CDR3nt
.	.	TRBV5-1	TRBJ1-5	13	CASSPEGDQPQHF	TGCGCCAGCAGCCCGGAAGGGGATCAGCCCCAGCATTTT
.	.	TRBV20-1	TRBJ2-5	13	CSASDGRVETQYF	TGCAGTGCTAGTGATGGGCGGGTAGAGACCCAGTACTTC
.	.	TRBV11-3	TRBJ2-1	13	CASSLVAGNEQFF	TGTGCCAGCAGCCTAGTTGCGGGGAATGAGCAGTTCTTC
TRBD2	.	TRBV2	TRBJ2-3	15	CASSQIAGNTDTQYF	TGTGCCAGCAGCCAGATAGCGGGGAACACAGATACGCAGTATTTT
TRBD1	.	TRBV6-5	TRBJ1-2	15	CASSYSGQVDYGYTF	TGTGCCAGCAGTTACTCGGGACAGGTGGACTATGGCTACACCTTC
.	.	TRBV19	TRBJ1-2	17	CASSIGPLGGDRGGYTF	TGTGCCAGTAGCATAGGACCACTAGGCGGGGATCGCGGGGGCTACACCTTC
.	.	TRBV5-3	TRBJ2-2	15	CARSFAGDDTGELFF	TGTGCCAGAAGCTTCGCGGGCGACGACACCGGGGAGCTGTTTTTT
.	.	TRBV7-8	TRBJ1-6	14	CASRPEGDASPLHF	TGTGCCAGCAGGCCTGAAGGGGATGCTTCACCCCTCCACTTT
.	.	TRBV6-6	TRBJ2-1	16	CASSYRGRGHYNEQFF	TGTGCCAGCAGTTACCGGGGCAGGGGACATTACAATGAGCAGTTCTTC
.	.	TRBV7-6	TRBJ2-1	15	CASSSGGVPYNEQFF	TGTGCCAGCAGCTCAGGAGGGGTCCCCTACAATGAGCAGTTCTTC
.	once	TRBV27	TRBJ1-2	12	CASRNRVGGYTF	TGTGCCAGCCGGAACAGGGTCGGTGGCTACACCTTC
.	.	TRBV19	TRBJ2-1	12	CATKEGANEQFF	TGTGCCACTAAGGAGGGGGCGAATGAGCAGTTCTTC
.	.	TRBV5-1	TRBJ2-3	16	CASSSQNRAGTDTQYF	TGCGCCAGCAGCTCACAAAACAGGGCGGGCACAGATACGCAGTATTTT
.	.	TRBV19	TRBJ1-6	14	CASSIRAVVSPLHF	TGTGCCAGTAGTATCAGGGCAGTCGTTTCGCCCCTCCACTTT
.	.	TRBV30	TRBJ1-3	13	CAWSLISGNTIYF	TGTGCCTGGAGCCTTATCTCTGGAAACACCATATATTTT
TRBD1	.	TRBV10-2	TRBJ2-3	14	CASIEGASTDTQYF	TGCGCCAGCATTGAGGGGGCTAGCACAGATACGCAGTATTTT
.	.	TRBV16	TRBJ1-5	14	CASSRDFSNQPQHF	TGTGCCAGCAGCAGGGACTTTAGCAATCAGCCCCAGCATTTT
.	.	TRBV27	TRBJ1-5	14	CASSVTGSNQPQHF	TGTGCCAGCAGCGTGACGGGGAGCAATCAGCCCCAGCATTTT
.	.	TRBV7-2	TRBJ1-5	15	CASSGRQDNNQPQHF	TGTGCCAGCAGCGGGCGACAGGATAACAATCAGCCCCAGCATTTT
TRBD1	few	TRBV28	TRBJ2-7	15	CASSLVGQGSYEQYF	TGTGCCAGCAGTTTGGTGGGACAGGGGTCCTACGAGCAGTACTTC
TRBD2	.	TRBV7-2	TRBJ2-7	15	CASSLASGRAHEQYF	TGTGCCAGCAGCTTAGCTAGCGGGAGGGCTCACGAGCAGTACTTC
TRBD2	.	TRBV10-1	TRBJ2-2	14	CASSIAGVTGELFF	TGCGCCAGCAGTATAGCGGGAGTTACCGGGGAGCTGTTTTTT
TRBD1	.	TRBV27	TRBJ2-7	13	CASRGQGRNEQYF	TGTGCCAGCAGGGGACAGGGGCGCAACGAGCAGTACTTC
.	.	TRBV7-3	TRBJ2-1	15	CASSLRAGASNEQFF	TGTGCCAGCAGCTTACGGGCGGGGGCCTCCAATGAGCAGTTCTTC
TRBD2	.	TRBV7-9	TRBJ2-1	16	CASSWGPTAGTNEQFF	TGTGCCAGCAGCTGGGGCCCGACAGCGGGAACCAATGAGCAGTTCTTC
.	.	TRBV28	TRBJ2-7	14	CASSLFDRVYEQYF	TGTGCCAGCAGTTTATTCGACAGAGTCTACGAGCAGTACTTC
TRBD2	.	TRBV30	TRBJ2-5	15	CAWSGSGGGRETQYF	TGTGCCTGGAGTGGGTCGGGAGGAGGGCGTGAGACCCAGTACTTC
TRBD1	.	TRBV7-3	TRBJ2-3	15	CASSPGGQRTDTQYF	TGTGCCAGCAGCCCAGGGGGACAGCGCACAGATACGCAGTATTTT
TRBD2	.	TRBV19	TRBJ2-1	16	CASSYSRLAGVLEQFF	TGTGCCAGTAGTTATTCGAGACTAGCGGGAGTCCTTGAGCAGTTCTTC
TRBD1	.	TRBV5-4	TRBJ2-2	18	CASSPLNAGTVNTGELFF	TGTGCCAGCAGCCCCTTGAACGCCGGGACAGTGAACACCGGGGAGCTGTTTTTT
TRBD2	.	TRBV27	TRBJ2-1	15	CASSRGLAGVDEQFF	TGTGCCAGCAGTAGGGGACTAGCGGGAGTCGATGAGCAGTTCTTC
TRBD1	.	TRBV25-1	TRBJ1-1	14	CASSRTGGNTEAFF	TGTGCCAGCTCTAGGACAGGCGGTAACACTGAAGCTTTCTTT
.	few	TRBV29-1	TRBJ2-5	12	CSVEASGVAQYF	TGCAGCGTTGAAGCTTCAGGGGTGGCCCAGTACTTC
.	.	TRBV9	TRBJ2-1	13	CASSVVMEDQQFF	TGTGCCAGCAGCGTAGTTATGGAGGACCAGCAGTTCTTC
.	.	TRBV10-3	TRBJ2-7	15	CAISEFEGLSYEQYF	TGTGCCATCAGTGAGTTTGAGGGACTTTCCTACGAGCAGTACTTC
.	.	TRBV30	TRBJ1-1	14	CAWSEGQLNTEAFF	TGTGCCTGGAGTGAGGGGCAGTTGAACACTGAAGCTTTCTTT
TRBD1	.	TRBV2	TRBJ1-3	15	CASSVTGGYGNTIYF	TGTGCCAGCAGTGTGACAGGGGGGTATGGAAACACCATATATTTT
.	.	TRBV7-8	TRBJ1-5	16	CASSELQAPVRMPQHF	TGTGCCAGCAGCGAACTACAGGCCCCAGTGAGGATGCCCCAGCATTTT
.	.	TRBV12-3/TRBV12-4	TRBJ1-2	12	CASSQGGYGYTF	TGTGCCAGCAGTCAAGGGGGTTATGGCTACACCTTC
.	.	TRBV5-1	TRBJ2-7	14	CASSPPDRTYEQYF	TGCGCCAGCAGCCCCCCCGACAGAACCTACGAGCAGTACTTC
.	.	TRBV7-9	TRBJ1-1	14	CASSIDSGDTEAFF	TGTGCCAGCAGCATCGACAGTGGGGACACTGAAGCTTTCTTT
TRBD1	.	TRBV5-1	TRBJ2-7	15	CASSTRDSVSYEQYF	TGCGCCAGCAGCACCCGGGACAGCGTATCCTACGAGCAGTACTTC
TRBD2	once	TRBV18	TRBJ2-3	17	CASSGTTSGSFASSQYF	TGTGCCAGCTCAGGGACAACTAGCGGGAGCTTCGCGAGTTCGCAGTATTTT
TRBD1	few	TRBV28	TRBJ1-1	14	CASSGQGGEREAFF	TGTGCCAGCAGCGGACAGGGGGGGGAGCGTGAAGCTTTCTTT
TRBD2	.	TRBV5-1	TRBJ2-1	14	CASSPPGGRNEQFF	TGCGCCAGCAGCCCCCCGGGGGGACGCAATGAGCAGTTCTTC
.	.	TRBV4-1	TRBJ2-2	19	CASSQERASGGIGTGELFF	TGCGCCAGCAGCCAAGAAAGAGCGAGCGGCGGGATTGGCACCGGGGAGCTGTTTTTT
.	.	TRBV19	TRBJ2-5	15	CASSGGQGKGETQYF	TGTGCCAGTAGCGGAGGCCAGGGGAAAGGGGAGACCCAGTACTTC